The rows below give T cell receptor beta chains drawn from one sample of a study of shared clonotypes between healthy human individuals. The protocol was immunoSEQ multiplex PCR, while the TCRdb copy is restricted to in-frame clones and leaves out a portion. The table shows about 2,100,000 clones, with roughly 91% occurring only once. The sample was naive CD8+ T cells from PBMCs. The origin of the receptors is a man younger than 30 in good health. Some clones in this sample may be carry-over from other donors' samples. Each CDR3 is given with its conserved first and last residue. The D gene is left open where the match is weak. The size entry is marked missing in some rows and otherwise reads once, few, many or a size class.

V gene,clone size,J gene,D gene,CDR3 protein,CDR3 DNA
TRBV27,.,TRBJ2-3,TRBD2,CASSPLAGGPTDTQYF,TGTGCCAGCAGTCCCCTAGCGGGAGGGCCAACAGATACGCAGTATTTT
TRBV7-9,once,TRBJ2-7,TRBD2,CASSPRGGVEQYF,TGTGCCAGCAGCCCCCGGGGGGGAGTCGAGCAGTACTTC
TRBV28,.,TRBJ1-5,TRBD1,CASSNDRGQGSNQPQHF,TGTGCCAGCAGTAATGACAGGGGGCAAGGAAGCAATCAGCCCCAGCATTTT
TRBV28,once,TRBJ1-1,TRBD1,CASRLQGQGTEAFF,TGTGCCAGCAGACTACAGGGGCAGGGCACTGAAGCTTTCTTT
TRBV9,.,TRBJ2-7,.,CASSVGDWQNEQYF,TGTGCCAGCAGCGTAGGGGATTGGCAGAACGAGCAGTACTTC
TRBV4-1,.,TRBJ2-1,TRBD2,CASSLRLAGVGNEQFF,TGCGCCAGCAGCTTACGACTAGCGGGAGTGGGCAATGAGCAGTTCTTC
TRBV18,.,TRBJ2-7,TRBD2,CASATTTSGSLHEQYF,TGTGCCAGCGCCACCACGACTAGCGGGAGTCTCCACGAGCAGTACTTC
TRBV14,.,TRBJ2-7,.,CASSQGIAIAYEQYF,TGTGCCAGCAGCCAAGGGATCGCTATTGCCTACGAGCAGTACTTC
TRBV19,.,TRBJ2-1,.,CASSNGLSSYNEQFF,TGTGCCAGTAGTAACGGACTGAGCTCCTACAATGAGCAGTTCTTC
TRBV11-2,.,TRBJ2-1,TRBD1,CASSRHRGPNNEQFF,TGTGCCAGCAGCCGTCACAGGGGGCCCAACAATGAGCAGTTCTTC
TRBV27,.,TRBJ1-5,.,CASRSGPNSNQPQHF,TGTGCCAGCAGATCGGGGCCAAATTCCAATCAGCCCCAGCATTTT
TRBV29-1,.,TRBJ1-3,.,CSVVSDNGNTIYF,TGCAGCGTTGTTTCAGATAATGGAAACACCATATATTTT
TRBV28,once,TRBJ1-4,.,CASSLTGWTEKLFF,TGTGCCAGCAGTTTGACGGGGTGGACCGAAAAACTGTTTTTT
TRBV4-1,.,TRBJ2-7,TRBD1,CASSQRDRGGYEQYF,TGCGCCAGCAGCCAACGCGACAGGGGCGGATACGAGCAGTACTTC
TRBV28,.,TRBJ1-1,TRBD1,CASSRVTGVNTEAFF,TGTGCCAGCAGTAGAGTAACAGGGGTGAACACTGAAGCTTTCTTT
TRBV27,.,TRBJ1-2,.,CASSYSPPEGYGYTF,TGTGCCAGCAGTTACTCTCCCCCGGAAGGCTATGGCTACACCTTC
TRBV19,.,TRBJ2-7,.,CASSMGTSLAKNEQYF,TGTGCCAGTAGTATGGGCACCTCCCTAGCGAAGAACGAGCAGTACTTC
TRBV28,.,TRBJ2-1,.,CASSLFRDNEQFF,TGTGCCAGCAGTTTATTTAGGGACAATGAGCAGTTCTTC
TRBV27,few,TRBJ1-1,TRBD1,CASSLRAGGTEAFF,TGTGCCAGCAGTTTAAGGGCAGGGGGCACTGAAGCTTTCTTT
TRBV14,.,TRBJ1-1,.,CASSQVVNTEAFF,TGTGCCAGCAGCCAAGTGGTGAACACTGAAGCTTTCTTT
TRBV19,.,TRBJ2-1,.,CASSMARSNEQFF,TGTGCCAGTAGTATGGCGCGGAGCAATGAGCAGTTCTTC
TRBV29-1,once,TRBJ1-2,TRBD1,CSVGTGEYAGYTF,TGCAGCGTTGGCACAGGGGAGTATGCCGGCTACACCTTC
TRBV5-4,.,TRBJ2-7,.,CASSPPGAAYEQYF,TGTGCCAGCAGCCCGCCCGGGGCGGCCTACGAGCAGTACTTC
TRBV4-1,.,TRBJ2-7,TRBD1,CASSQWTGKAYEQYF,TGCGCCAGCAGCCAATGGACAGGAAAAGCCTACGAGCAGTACTTC
TRBV4-1,.,TRBJ1-2,.,CASSQSPSAVYGYTF,TGCGCCAGCAGCCAAAGTCCGTCGGCGGTCTATGGCTACACCTTC
TRBV9,.,TRBJ2-6,.,CASSVARGGQSSGANVLTF,TGTGCCAGCAGCGTAGCTAGGGGGGGACAGAGCTCTGGGGCCAACGTCCTGACTTTC
TRBV28,.,TRBJ2-7,TRBD2,CASRGEQDPKGQREAPYF,TGTGCCAGCAGAGGCGAGCAGGACCCAAAGGGGCAGCGGGAGGCCCCGTACTTC
TRBV28,.,TRBJ1-5,.,CASSLQGRGNQPQHF,TGTGCCAGCAGTTTACAGGGGCGAGGCAATCAGCCCCAGCATTTT
TRBV4-3,once,TRBJ2-1,.,CASSQDRSDYNEQFF,TGCGCCAGCAGCCAAGATAGGTCAGATTACAATGAGCAGTTCTTC
TRBV9,.,TRBJ2-7,.,CASSVTHGSPGSPPVPIHF,TGTGCCAGCAGCGTAACCCACGGATCCCCCGGTTCTCCTCCCGTCCCAATTCACTTC
TRBV11-2,.,TRBJ2-7,.,CASSLVGGSSYEQYF,TGTGCCAGCAGCTTAGTAGGGGGGAGCTCCTACGAGCAGTACTTC
TRBV28,.,TRBJ2-2,.,CASSFSRGTGELFF,TGTGCCAGCAGTTTTAGTCGGGGCACCGGGGAGCTGTTTTTT
TRBV7-8,.,TRBJ1-5,.,CASSLEGGNQPQHF,TGTGCCAGCAGCTTAGAAGGGGGCAATCAGCCCCAGCATTTT
TRBV27,.,TRBJ2-2,TRBD1,CASSLLQGQGDTGELFF,TGTGCCAGCAGTTTATTGCAGGGACAGGGAGACACCGGGGAGCTGTTTTTT
TRBV28,.,TRBJ1-5,.,CASSWARGQPQHF,TGTGCCAGCAGTTGGGCCCGGGGTCAGCCCCAGCATTTT
TRBV19,.,TRBJ2-3,TRBD2,CASRGGSWTDTQYF,TGTGCCAGTAGAGGCGGGAGTTGGACAGATACGCAGTATTTT
TRBV7-8,few,TRBJ1-1,.,CASSLRSRLDTEAFF,TGTGCCAGCAGCTTAAGGTCTAGATTGGACACTGAAGCTTTCTTT